This TCR beta chain derives from a study of blood T cell repertoires in COVID-19. Study context: The samples span acute and convalescent COVID-19 from the United States, Italy and Spain. Sources were T cells, B-cell-depleted T cells, or PBMCs; the material itself was cDNA or gDNA.

The CDR3 covers 14 residues. V was clipped by 3 bases and J by 4 bases; unmatched bases: 5. From germline, CDR1 is SGDLS and CDR2 YYNGEE. A Seattle source enrolled patients during active infection and followed them longitudinally. Source study methods: Nucleated cell number was recorded as an estimate derived from reference gene primer amplification. Assay: immunoSEQ multiplex PCR; the TCRdb copy retains only in-frame clones and omits some. The DNA was the basis for D and trimming; V, J and clone size are from that table. The sample lists 500,000 to 600,000 clones; about 88% were seen once. V is TRBV9 and J is TRBJ2-7; 9 positions match TRBD1. The receptor was derived from a woman aged 50 to 60 with COVID-19, enrolled during active disease. Sequencing was performed on peripheral blood. The CDR3 protein is CASSARDRAYEQYF. CDR3 nucleotides: TGTGCCAGCAGCGCCCGGGACAGGGCTTACGAGCAGTACTTC.